The T cell receptor (beta chain) under discussion was sequenced for a study of CD8 T cells in Susac syndrome. After extraction with the RNeasy kit, about 0.5 to 1 ug of the RNA was reverse transcribed using random hexamers. TCRdb used MiXCR to reprocess the immunoSEQ multiplex PCR reads, holding one entry per CDR3 protein. This sample has about 120,000 distinct CDR3 sequences, with 90% to 95% found just once. TEMRA cells were FACS-enriched and CD8+ and CD4+ T cells negatively isolated. This CDR3 is built from 13 residues. The germline V gene encodes CDR1 SQVTM and CDR2 ANQGSEA. Between the trimmed V and J ends, which lost 6 bases and 7 bases, there was a span of 18 bases.

The clonotype comes from a human donor with multiple sclerosis. The sequencing sample was made of CD4+ T cells from PBMCs. J is TRBJ1-2 and V is TRBV29-1, with D tentatively TRBD1 (5 bases). CDR3 region: CSVPAQGWSGYTF. In DNA, the CDR3 is TGCAGCGTGCCGGCCCAGGGCTGGAGTGGCTACACCTTC.